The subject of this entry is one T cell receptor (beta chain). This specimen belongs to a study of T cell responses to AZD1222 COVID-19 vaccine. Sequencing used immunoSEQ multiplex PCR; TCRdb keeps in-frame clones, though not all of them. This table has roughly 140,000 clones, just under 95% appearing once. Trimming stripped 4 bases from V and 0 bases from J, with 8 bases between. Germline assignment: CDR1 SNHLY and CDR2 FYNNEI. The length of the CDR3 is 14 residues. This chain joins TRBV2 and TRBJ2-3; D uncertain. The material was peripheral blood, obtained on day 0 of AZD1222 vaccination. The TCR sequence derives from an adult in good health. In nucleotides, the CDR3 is TGTGCCAGCAGTGGACCATTTAGCACAGATACGCAGTATTTT. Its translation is CASSGPFSTDTQYF.